This TCR beta chain was sequenced in a study of control samples from healthy donors and cancer patients. Measured with immunoSEQ multiplex PCR; TCRdb has only the in-frame clones, and not every one. The table shows 90,000 to 120,000 clones, with 82% occurring only once. This CDR3 has 14 amino acids. Trimming took 2 bases from V and 2 from J, leaving 7 bases between them. CDR1 and CDR2 (germline): MGHDK, SYGVNS. Sequenced sample: blood. V usage is TRBV25-1 and J usage is TRBJ2-4; maybe TRBD2 (5 bases). The clonotype was recovered from a man younger than 35 in good health. The CDR3 coding sequence is TGTGCCAGCAGTGAAACCGGGACCAAAAACATTCAGTACTTC. It translates to CASSETGTKNIQYF.